This T cell receptor beta chain was retrieved from a study of shared clonotypes between healthy human individuals. Deletions cut 2 bases from V and 8 bases from J, with 8 bases between. CDR3 length equals 12 residues. Germline-derived CDR1 and CDR2 are SGHNT and YYREEE (reference sequence). The assay used deep level. The sorted-subset replicate PCRs were given approximately 190 ng DNA, which is around 29,000 T cell genomes. In the original processing: Junction-only immunoSEQ sequences carried no quality scores, so filtering differed. Data came from immunoSEQ multiplex PCR; TCRdb stores just in-frame clones and leaves some out. That table furnishes V, J and clone size, whereas the DNA furnished D and trimming. The sample has 1.5 million to 2.5 million clones; around 96% are singletons. Naive CD8 cells comprised CD45RO-negative, CCR7-positively selected cells, excluding terminally differentiated effector memory CD45RA+ cells. The donor population consisted of healthy HIV-negative adults with no recent acute infections or vaccinations.

The sequence derives from a man between 18 and 29 years old in good health. The chain combines TRBV5-4 with TRBJ2-1; D is unclear. The material sequenced was naive CD8+ T cells sorted from blood. CDR3 DNA: TGTGCCAGCAGCTTAATTGGCTATGAGCAGTTCTTC. Translated, it gives CASSLIGYEQFF.